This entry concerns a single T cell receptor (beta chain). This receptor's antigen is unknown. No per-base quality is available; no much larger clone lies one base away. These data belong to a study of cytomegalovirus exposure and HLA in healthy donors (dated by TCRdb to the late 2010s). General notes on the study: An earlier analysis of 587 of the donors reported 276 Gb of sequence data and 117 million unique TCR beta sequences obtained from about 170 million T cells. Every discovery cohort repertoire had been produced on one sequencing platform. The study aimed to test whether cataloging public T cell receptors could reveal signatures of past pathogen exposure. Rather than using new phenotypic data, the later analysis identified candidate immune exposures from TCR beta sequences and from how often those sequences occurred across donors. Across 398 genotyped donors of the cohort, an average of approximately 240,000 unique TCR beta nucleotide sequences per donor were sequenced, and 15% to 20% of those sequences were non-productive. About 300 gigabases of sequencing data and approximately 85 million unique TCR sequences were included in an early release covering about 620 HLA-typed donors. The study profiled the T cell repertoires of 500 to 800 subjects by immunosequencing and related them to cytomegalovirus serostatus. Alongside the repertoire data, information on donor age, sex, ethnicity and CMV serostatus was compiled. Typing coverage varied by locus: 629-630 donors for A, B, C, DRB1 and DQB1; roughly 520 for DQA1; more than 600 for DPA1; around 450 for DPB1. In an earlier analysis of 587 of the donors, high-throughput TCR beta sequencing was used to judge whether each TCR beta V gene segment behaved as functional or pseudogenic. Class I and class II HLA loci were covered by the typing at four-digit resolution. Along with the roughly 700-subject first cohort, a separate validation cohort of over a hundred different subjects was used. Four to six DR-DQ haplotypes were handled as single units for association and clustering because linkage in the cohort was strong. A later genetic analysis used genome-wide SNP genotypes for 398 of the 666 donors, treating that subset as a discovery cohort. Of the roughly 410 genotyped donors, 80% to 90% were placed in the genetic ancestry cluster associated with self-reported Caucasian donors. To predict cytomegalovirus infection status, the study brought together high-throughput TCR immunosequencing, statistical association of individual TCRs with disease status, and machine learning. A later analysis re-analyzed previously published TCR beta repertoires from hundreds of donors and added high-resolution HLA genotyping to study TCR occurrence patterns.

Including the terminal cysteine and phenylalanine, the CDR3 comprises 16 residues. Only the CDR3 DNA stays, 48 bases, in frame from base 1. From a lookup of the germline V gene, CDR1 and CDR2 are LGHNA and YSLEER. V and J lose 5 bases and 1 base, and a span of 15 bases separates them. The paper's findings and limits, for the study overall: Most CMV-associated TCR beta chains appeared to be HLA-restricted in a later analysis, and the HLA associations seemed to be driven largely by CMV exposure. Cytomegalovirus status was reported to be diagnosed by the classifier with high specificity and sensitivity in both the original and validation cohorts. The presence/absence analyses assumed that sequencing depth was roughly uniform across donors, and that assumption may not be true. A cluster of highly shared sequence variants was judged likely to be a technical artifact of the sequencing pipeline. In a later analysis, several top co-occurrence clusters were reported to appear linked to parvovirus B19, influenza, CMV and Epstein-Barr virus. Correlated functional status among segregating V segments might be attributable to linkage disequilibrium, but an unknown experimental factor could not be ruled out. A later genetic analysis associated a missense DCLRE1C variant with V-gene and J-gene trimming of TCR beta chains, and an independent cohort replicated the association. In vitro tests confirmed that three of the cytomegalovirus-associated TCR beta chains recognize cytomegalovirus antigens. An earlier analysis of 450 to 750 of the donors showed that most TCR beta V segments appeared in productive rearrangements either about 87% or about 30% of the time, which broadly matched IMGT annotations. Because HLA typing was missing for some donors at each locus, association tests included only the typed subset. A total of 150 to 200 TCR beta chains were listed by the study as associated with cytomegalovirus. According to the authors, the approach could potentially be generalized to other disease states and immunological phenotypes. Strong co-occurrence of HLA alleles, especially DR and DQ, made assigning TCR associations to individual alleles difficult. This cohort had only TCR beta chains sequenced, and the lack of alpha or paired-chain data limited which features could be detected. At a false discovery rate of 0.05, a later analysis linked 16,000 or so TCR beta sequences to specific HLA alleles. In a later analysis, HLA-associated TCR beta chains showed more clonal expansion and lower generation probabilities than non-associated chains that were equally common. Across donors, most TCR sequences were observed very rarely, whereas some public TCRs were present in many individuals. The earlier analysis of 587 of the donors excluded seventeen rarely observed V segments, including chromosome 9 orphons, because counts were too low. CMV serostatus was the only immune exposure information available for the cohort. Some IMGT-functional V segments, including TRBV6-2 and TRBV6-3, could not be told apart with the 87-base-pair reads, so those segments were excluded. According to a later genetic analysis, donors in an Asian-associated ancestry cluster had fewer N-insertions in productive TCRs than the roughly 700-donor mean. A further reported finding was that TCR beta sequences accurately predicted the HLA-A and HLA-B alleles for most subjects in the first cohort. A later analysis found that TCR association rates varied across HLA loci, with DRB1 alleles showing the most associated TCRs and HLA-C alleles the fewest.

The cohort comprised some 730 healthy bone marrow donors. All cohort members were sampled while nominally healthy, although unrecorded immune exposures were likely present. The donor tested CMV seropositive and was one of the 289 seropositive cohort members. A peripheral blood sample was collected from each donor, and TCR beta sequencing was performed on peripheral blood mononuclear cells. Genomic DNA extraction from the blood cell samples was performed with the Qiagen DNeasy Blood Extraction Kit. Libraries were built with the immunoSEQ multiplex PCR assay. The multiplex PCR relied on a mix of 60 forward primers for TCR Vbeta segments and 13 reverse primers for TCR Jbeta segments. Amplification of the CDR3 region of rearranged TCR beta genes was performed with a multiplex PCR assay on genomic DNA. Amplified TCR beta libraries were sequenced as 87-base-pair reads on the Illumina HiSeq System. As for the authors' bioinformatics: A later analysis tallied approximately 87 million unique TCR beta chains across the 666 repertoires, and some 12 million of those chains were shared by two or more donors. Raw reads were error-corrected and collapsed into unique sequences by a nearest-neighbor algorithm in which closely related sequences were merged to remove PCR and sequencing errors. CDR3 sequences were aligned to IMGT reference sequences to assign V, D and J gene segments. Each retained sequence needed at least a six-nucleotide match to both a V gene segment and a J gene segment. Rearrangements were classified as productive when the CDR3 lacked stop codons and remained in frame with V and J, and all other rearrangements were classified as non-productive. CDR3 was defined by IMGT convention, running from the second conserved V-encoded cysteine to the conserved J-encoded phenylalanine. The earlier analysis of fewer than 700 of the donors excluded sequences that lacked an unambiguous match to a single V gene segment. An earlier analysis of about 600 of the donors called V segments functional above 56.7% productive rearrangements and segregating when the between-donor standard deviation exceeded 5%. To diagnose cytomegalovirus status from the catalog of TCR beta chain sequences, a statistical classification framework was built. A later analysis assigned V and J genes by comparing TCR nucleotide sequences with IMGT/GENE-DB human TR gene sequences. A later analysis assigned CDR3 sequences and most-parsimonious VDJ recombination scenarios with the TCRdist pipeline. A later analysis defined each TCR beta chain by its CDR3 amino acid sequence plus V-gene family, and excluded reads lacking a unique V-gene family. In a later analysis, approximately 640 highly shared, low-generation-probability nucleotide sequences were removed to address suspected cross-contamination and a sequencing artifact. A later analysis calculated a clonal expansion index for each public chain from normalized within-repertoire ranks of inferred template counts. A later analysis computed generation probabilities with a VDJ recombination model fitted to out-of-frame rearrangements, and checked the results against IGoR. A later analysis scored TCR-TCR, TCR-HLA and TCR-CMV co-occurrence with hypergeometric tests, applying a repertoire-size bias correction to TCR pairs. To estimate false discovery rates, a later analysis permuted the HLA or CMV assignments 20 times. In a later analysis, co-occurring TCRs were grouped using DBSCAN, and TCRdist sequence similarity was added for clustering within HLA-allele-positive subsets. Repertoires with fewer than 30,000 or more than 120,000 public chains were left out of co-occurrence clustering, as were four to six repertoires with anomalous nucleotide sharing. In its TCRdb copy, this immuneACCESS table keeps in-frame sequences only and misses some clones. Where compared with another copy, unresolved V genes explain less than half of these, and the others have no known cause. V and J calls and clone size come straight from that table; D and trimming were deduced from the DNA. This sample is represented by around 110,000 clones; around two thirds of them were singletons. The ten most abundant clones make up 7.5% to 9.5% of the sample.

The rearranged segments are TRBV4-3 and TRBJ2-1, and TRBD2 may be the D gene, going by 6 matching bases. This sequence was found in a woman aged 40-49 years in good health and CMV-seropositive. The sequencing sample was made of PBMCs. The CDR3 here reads CASSVTSRGSYNEQFF. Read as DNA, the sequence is TGCGCCAGCAGCGTGACTAGTCGTGGTTCCTACAATGAGCAGTTCTTC.